The rows below give T cell receptor beta chains drawn from one sample of a study of blood T cell repertoires in COVID-19. Produced via immunoSEQ multiplex PCR; TCRdb's table is partial and in-frame only. The sample contains tens of thousands of clones, over 70% of which appear only once. Sequenced sample: peripheral blood. The receptors shown here come from a man older than 75 with active or convalescent COVID-19. Both conserved end residues are part of each CDR3. Each record gives: clone size, V gene, J gene, D gene, CDR3 protein. The D gene is left open where the match is weak. The size entry is marked missing in some rows and otherwise reads once, few, many or a size class.

clone size: -
V gene: TRBV6-1
J gene: TRBJ1-1
D gene: -
CDR3 protein: CASSEALSTGNAEAFF

clone size: -
V gene: TRBV9
J gene: TRBJ1-1
D gene: -
CDR3 protein: CASSVEEVRNTEAFF

clone size: -
V gene: TRBV3-1/TRBV3-2
J gene: TRBJ2-7
D gene: -
CDR3 protein: CASSRRPDVGPIRF

clone size: few
V gene: TRBV27
J gene: TRBJ2-3
D gene: TRBD2
CDR3 protein: CASSLDRAGAPTDTQYF

clone size: -
V gene: TRBV25-1
J gene: TRBJ1-4
D gene: -
CDR3 protein: CASSVSWDINEKLFF

clone size: -
V gene: TRBV7-8
J gene: TRBJ2-7
D gene: -
CDR3 protein: CASSLVGVNYEQYF

clone size: -
V gene: TRBV5-1
J gene: TRBJ1-1
D gene: -
CDR3 protein: CASSWGQNTEAFF

clone size: -
V gene: TRBV19
J gene: TRBJ2-2
D gene: -
CDR3 protein: CASSIYSNTGELFF

clone size: -
V gene: TRBV27
J gene: TRBJ2-3
D gene: -
CDR3 protein: CASTQGGSADTQYF

clone size: few
V gene: TRBV27
J gene: TRBJ2-7
D gene: TRBD2
CDR3 protein: CASSPGGVLEQYF

clone size: -
V gene: TRBV12-5
J gene: TRBJ2-7
D gene: -
CDR3 protein: CASGPRTYEQYF

clone size: -
V gene: TRBV28
J gene: TRBJ1-1
D gene: -
CDR3 protein: CASSLRVNTEAFF

clone size: -
V gene: TRBV18
J gene: TRBJ2-6
D gene: -
CDR3 protein: CASSVRRGSGANVLTF

clone size: -
V gene: TRBV1
J gene: TRBJ2-4
D gene: -
CDR3 protein: CTSSQQGVALQNIQYF

clone size: -
V gene: TRBV6-6
J gene: TRBJ2-1
D gene: TRBD2
CDR3 protein: CATVKREELNEQFF

clone size: -
V gene: TRBV3-1/TRBV3-2
J gene: TRBJ2-7
D gene: TRBD2
CDR3 protein: CASSQREGRPSRKYEQYF

clone size: once
V gene: TRBV5-6
J gene: TRBJ2-7
D gene: -
CDR3 protein: CASSPVAGGREQYF